This passage covers 19 T cell receptor beta chains from one sample sequenced in a study of PD-1 blockade in classical Hodgkin lymphoma. Following autologous stem cell transplantation, relapse occurred in every patient, and exposure to brentuximab vedotin varied. Profiled with immunoSEQ multiplex PCR; TCRdb holds only in-frame clones, not every one. Among about 28,000 clones listed, 78% were seen once. The specimen was peripheral blood mononuclear cells (PBMCs), collected before the second cycle of nivolumab. All receptors come from a human donor with classical Hodgkin lymphoma.

V is TRBV2 and J is TRBJ1-1, with a weak D call TRBD1 (5 bases). The CDR3 has 15 amino acids. Germline CDR1 SNHLY, CDR2 FYNNEI. Trimming stripped 6 bases from V and 3 bases from J, with 17 bases between. As DNA, the CDR3 is TGTGCCAGCAGCCAGAGAGGGGCCAGGGACACTGAAGCTTTCTTT. Translating gives CASSQRGARDTEAFF.

The rearrangement uses TRBV4-3 and TRBJ1-3, with D unresolved. Trimming took off 0 bases at V and 2 bases at J, with 14 bases between the two ends. The germline V gene encodes CDR1 LGHNA and CDR2 YSLEER. The CDR3 is 17 amino acids. The CDR3, as DNA: TGCGCCAGCAGCCAAGAATTTGAGTGGTCGGCTGGAAACACCATATATTTT. Protein: CASSQEFEWSAGNTIYF.

This chain connects TRBV29-1 to TRBJ2-3, with a weak D call TRBD2 (5 bases). CDR3 length: 14 residues. Germline V CDR1 and CDR2: SQVTM, ANQGSEA. V gave up 6 bases and J gave up 3 bases, with 16 bases separating them. CDR3 DNA: TGCAGCGTGGGCCGGGGAAACCCTACAGATACGCAGTATTTT. Translated, it gives CSVGRGNPTDTQYF.

This sequence joins TRBV5-4 and TRBJ1-2, with TRBD1 matching 9 bases. This CDR3 spans 15 amino acids. CDR1 is SGHNT and CDR2 is YYREEE in the germline V gene (reference sequence). J lost 2 bases, V lost 4 bases, and 6 bases had no gene match. CDR3 region: CASSPADRGNYGYTF. In nucleotides, the CDR3 is TGTGCCAGCAGCCCAGCGGACAGGGGAAACTATGGCTACACCTTC.

The rearrangement links TRBV7-3 to TRBJ1-1, with D perhaps TRBD1 (6 bases). This CDR3 is 13 amino acids long. The germline V gene encodes CDR1 SGHTA and CDR2 FQGTGA. V dropped 5 bases and J dropped 5 bases, with 12 bases sitting between them. In DNA form, the CDR3 reads TGTGCCAGCAGCGAGGGGGAAGGGACTGAAGCTTTCTTT. Protein sequence: CASSEGEGTEAFF.

This clone was detected a few times. The gene calls are TRBV2 and TRBJ1-5; D possibly corresponds to TRBD1 (5 bases). The V end was cut by 6 bases, the J end by 7 bases, with 10 bases between. The length of the CDR3 is 12 residues. From germline, CDR1 is SNHLY and CDR2 FYNNEI. The CDR3 reads CASRGGSQPQHF. As DNA, the CDR3 is TGTGCCAGCAGGGGGGGGAGCCAGCCCCAGCATTTT.

The rearrangement links TRBV2 to TRBJ1-1; D is uncertain. CDR3 size: 13 residues. Germline CDR1 and CDR2: SNHLY and FYNNEI. The ends were cut back, 5 bases at V and 0 bases at J, with 7 bases in the middle. CDR3 in amino acids: CASSRGLNTEAFF. In DNA form, the CDR3 reads TGTGCCAGCAGTAGAGGGTTGAACACTGAAGCTTTCTTT. Full variable domain (outside the CDR3, taken from reference TRBV2 and TRBJ1-1): EPEVTQTPSHQVTQMGQEVILRCVPISNHLYFYWYRQILGQKVEFLVSFYNNEISEKSEIFDDQFSVERPDGSNFTLKIRSTKLEDSAMYFCASSRGLNTEAFFGQGTRLTVV.

The genes are TRBV27 and TRBJ2-7; D may correspond to TRBD1 or TRBD2 (5 bases each). Germline CDR1 MNHEY, CDR2 SMNVEV (reference sequence). Trimming took off 8 bases at V and 2 bases at J, with 16 bases between the two ends. This CDR3 comprises 14 residues. As DNA, the CDR3 is TGTGCCAGCGGCTTTAGAGGGGTGGCCTACGAGCAGTACTTC. Translated, it gives CASGFRGVAYEQYF.

This clone was seen a single time. The CDR3 region is CASSDNEQFF. The CDR3 nucleotides read TGTGCCAGCAGTGACAATGAGCAGTTCTTC. The chain joins TRBV6-4 to TRBJ2-1; no firm D call. Germline V gene sequence: CDR1 MRHNA, CDR2 SNTAGT. This CDR3 has 10 amino acids. Trimming removed 2 bases from V and 7 bases from J, with 0 bases in between.

The genes are TRBV30 and TRBJ1-6; 7 bases line up with TRBD1. Germline V CDR1 and CDR2: GTSNPN, SVGIG (reference sequence). CDR3 length: 16 residues. Germline trimming cut 3 bases from V and 5 bases from J; bases unmatched to any gene: 10. CDR3 bases: TGTGCCTGGAGACAGGGGTGGGGTACGGATAATTCACCCCTCCACTTT. It specifies CAWRQGWGTDNSPLHF.

V and J are TRBV5-1 and TRBJ2-3; the D gene is possibly TRBD2 (7 bases). The CDR3 covers 15 residues. The V gene's germline CDR1 is SGHRS and CDR2 YFSETQ. The germline V and J ends were trimmed by 0 bases and 3 bases, with 11 bases remaining between them. This chain's CDR3 is CASSLGRGGTDTQYF. The CDR3 DNA is TGCGCCAGCAGCTTGGGCAGGGGAGGGACAGATACGCAGTATTTT.

J is TRBJ2-2 and V is TRBV19; D might be TRBD2 (8 bases). The CDR3 spans 15 residues. Germline-derived CDR1 and CDR2 are LNHDA and SQIVND (reference sequence). V was pared by 10 bases and J by 1 base, with 16 bases between. The chain's CDR3 is CATGGGAGNTGELFF. CDR3 DNA sequence: TGTGCCACGGGAGGGGGCGCGGGGAACACCGGGGAGCTGTTTTTT.

The chain couples TRBV23-1 to TRBJ2-5, with D possibly called TRBD1 or TRBD2 (5 bases each). TRBV23-1 is marked as an open reading frame, function uncertain. The CDR3 is 15 amino acids. V dropped 0 bases and J dropped 3 bases, with 11 bases sitting between them. The CDR3, as DNA: TGCGCCAGCAGTCAATCGAGGGGCAAAAAAGAGACCCAGTACTTC. Translated, it gives CASSQSRGKKETQYF.

The chain joins TRBV27 to TRBJ1-4; possibly TRBD1 for D (6 bases). V was shortened by 6 bases and J by 4 bases, with 12 bases between the two germline ends. This CDR3 contains 14 residues. Germline V lookup: CDR1 MNHEY, CDR2 SMNVEV (reference sequence). CDR3 in amino acids: CASSHDRNNEKLFF. The CDR3 DNA is TGTGCCAGCAGCCACGACAGGAATAATGAAAAACTGTTTTTT. The entire variable domain, with the rest obtained from reference TRBV27 and TRBJ1-4, is as follows: EAQVTQNPRYLITVTGKKLTVTCSQNMNHEYMSWYRQDPGLGLRQIYYSMNVEVTDKGDVPEGYKVSRKEKRNFPLILESPSPNQTSLYFCASSHDRNNEKLFFGSGTQLSVL.

This clone was found a few times. The chain couples TRBV7-9 to TRBJ2-7, with a weak D call TRBD2 (7 bases). Between the trimmed V and J ends, which lost 1 base and 5 bases, there was a span of 15 bases. This CDR3 contains 15 residues. From germline, CDR1 is SEHNR and CDR2 FQNEAQ (reference sequence). In DNA, the CDR3 is TGTGCCAGCAGCTTAGATACAGGGAGGGGCAACGAGCAGTACTTC. Its protein is CASSLDTGRGNEQYF.

The chain combines TRBV5-1 with TRBJ2-3; 11 bases fit TRBD2. The CDR3 runs to 16 residues. The germline V gene encodes CDR1 SGHRS and CDR2 YFSETQ. V shed 0 bases and J 5 bases; nucleotides not matched to a gene: 5. The CDR3 DNA is TGCGCCAGCAGCTTGGCTAGCGGGGGGTTCGGAGATACGCAGTATTTT. Encoded protein: CASSLASGGFGDTQYF.

This clone was detected only a few times. The V call is TRBV10-2, the J call TRBJ1-4, with 7 positions matching TRBD1. With 6 bases clipped from V and 7 bases from J, the junction kept 5 bases outside the gene matches. The CDR3 extends over 13 amino acids. Looked up from germline, CDR1 is WSHSY and CDR2 is SAAADI. CDR3 residues: CASRATGFEKLFF. CDR3 bases: TGCGCCAGCAGAGCGACAGGGTTTGAAAAACTGTTTTTT.

The chain carries TRBV28 and TRBJ1-2; 11 nucleotides agree with TRBD1. Germline CDR1 and CDR2: MDHEN and SYDVKM. V lost 6 bases and J lost 8; bases outside the gene matches: 8. There are 14 residues in the CDR3. This CDR3 reads CASSLSGTGGGYTF. As DNA, the CDR3 is TGTGCCAGCAGCCTATCGGGGACAGGGGGGGGCTACACCTTC.

The rearrangement links TRBV6-5 to TRBJ2-7, with a weak D call TRBD1 (6 bases). Trimming stripped 0 bases from V and 0 bases from J, with 12 bases between. Germline V gives CDR1 MNHEY, CDR2 SVGAGI. This CDR3 region has 16 residues. The CDR3 nucleotides read TGTGCCAGCAGTTACTCAGGTCAGGGGAGCTCCTACGAGCAGTACTTC. Translation: CASSYSGQGSSYEQYF.